The 26 T cell receptor beta chains given below trace back to one sample, sequenced in a study of T-cell memory formation after mild COVID-19. Using its own MiXCR run on the 5' RACE reads, TCRdb lists one record per CDR3 protein. The data contain roughly 99,000 distinct CDR3 sequences, roughly 14% of them singletons. Material: PBMCs or a T cell subset sorted from them (not recorded which). These TCRs come from a man between 18 and 35 years old who had mild COVID-19 (a few samples of this study predate the infection). Cell type and time point are not known.

This clonotype was counted between two and nine times. This rearrangement joins TRBV12-3 or TRBV12-4 to TRBJ1-2; possibly TRBD1 for D (5 bases). The germline V and J ends were trimmed by 3 bases and 1 base, with 12 bases remaining between them. The CDR3 totals 15 residues. The CDR3 DNA is TGTGCCAGCAGTTTCCGGGTCGGGGGTAACTATGGCTACACCTTC. The encoded protein is CASSFRVGGNYGYTF.

The chain is built from TRBV4-1 and TRBJ2-5, with D unclear. Germline CDR1 and CDR2: MGHRA and YSYEKL. The V end was cut by 0 bases, the J end by 2 bases, with 7 bases between. The CDR3 has 14 residues. The CDR3 spells CASSQDQLQETQYF. The DNA for the CDR3 is TGCGCCAGCAGCCAAGATCAGCTTCAAGAGACCCAGTACTTC.

A few counts support this clonotype. The chain couples TRBV5-1 to TRBJ2-2; TRBD1 aligns across 7 bases. The CDR3 runs 15 residues. Germline trimming cut 6 bases from V and 2 bases from J; bases unmatched to any gene: 7. Germline V gives CDR1 SGHRS, CDR2 YFSETQ. CDR3 DNA: TGCGCCAGCAAAATACAGGGGTCAAACACCGGGGAGCTGTTTTTT. Translating gives CASKIQGSNTGELFF.

This clonotype was counted between two and nine times. The V and J genes are TRBV7-9 and TRBJ2-3, with TRBD1 identical over 9 bases. The CDR3 consists of 17 residues. CDR1 and CDR2 (germline): SEHNR, FQNEAQ (reference sequence). The ends lost 5 bases at V and 5 bases at J; junction bases unmatched: 14. CDR3 in amino acids: CASSTWGWDREGDTQYF. The CDR3 coding sequence is TGTGCCAGCAGCACATGGGGGTGGGACAGGGAAGGAGATACGCAGTATTTT.

In this sample, this clonotype turned up a few times. The chain recombines TRBV11-2 with TRBJ2-7; 8 bases agree with TRBD2. This CDR3 contains 17 residues. V lost 1 base, J lost 1 base, and 9 bases stayed unmatched. Per germline, CDR1 SGHAT and CDR2 FQNNGV. The CDR3 DNA sequence: TGTGCCAGCAGCTTAGTGACCGGGACTAGACGGTCCTACGAGCAGTACTTC. Protein product: CASSLVTGTRRSYEQYF.

The chain employs TRBV7-9 and TRBJ1-1, with D perhaps matching TRBD1 (6 bases). CDR1 is SEHNR and CDR2 is FQNEAQ in the germline V gene (reference sequence). The CDR3 contains 15 residues. The ends were cut back, 3 bases at V and 1 base at J, with 12 bases in the middle. CDR3 protein: CASSLGDTPNTEAFF. CDR3 DNA: TGTGCCAGCAGCTTGGGGGACACCCCGAACACTGAAGCTTTCTTT.

The J gene is TRBJ2-1, the V gene TRBV5-8; 16 bases agree with TRBD2. Germline V gene lookup returns CDR1 SGHTS and CDR2 YDEGEE. The CDR3 runs 15 residues. V trimming: 4 bases; J trimming: 8 bases; junction bases outside the gene matches: 3. CDR3 in amino acids: CASSPGTSGGDEQFF. DNA of the CDR3: TGTGCCAGCAGCCCCGGGACTAGCGGGGGGGATGAGCAGTTCTTC. Full variable domain (outside the CDR3, taken from reference TRBV5-8 and TRBJ2-1): EAGVTQSPTHLIKTRGQQATLRCSPISGHTSVYWYQQALGLGLQFLLWYDEGEERNRGNFPPRFSGRQFPNYSSELNVNALELEDSALYLCASSPGTSGGDEQFFGPGTRLTVL.

The chain links TRBV11-2 to TRBJ2-5; TRBD1 matches 7 bases. CDR3 size: 16 residues. V lost 5 bases to trimming and J lost 2 bases; unmatched junction nucleotides: 11. The germline V gene has CDR1 SGHAT and CDR2 FQNNGV. CDR3: CASSLNLGTAQETQYF. For the CDR3, the DNA is TGTGCCAGCAGCCTCAACCTCGGGACAGCTCAAGAGACCCAGTACTTC.

The rearrangement joins TRBV5-1 to TRBJ2-1, with 8 bases lining up with TRBD2. This CDR3 region has 14 residues. Trimming cost V 4 bases and J 5 bases; bases outside gene matches: 5. Germline V gene lookup returns CDR1 SGHRS and CDR2 YFSETQ. CDR3 sequence: CASSPSGSNNEQFF. The CDR3 bases are TGCGCCAGCAGCCCGAGCGGGAGCAACAATGAGCAGTTCTTC.

In the case of this clonotype: A much larger clone differs from this one at a single base, so this may be a read error. This chain joins TRBV4-1 and TRBJ2-7; possibly TRBD1 or TRBD2 for D (5 bases each). The CDR3 runs 15 residues. Germline V lookup: CDR1 MGHRA, CDR2 YSYEKL. The ends were cut back, 0 bases at V and 7 bases at J, with 16 bases in the middle. The CDR3 coding sequence is TGCGCCAGCAGCCAAGAGCGGGCAGGGCCCCGGGAGCAGTACTTC. Amino acids: CASSQERAGPREQYF.

This clonotype was counted a few times. V is TRBV7-9 and J is TRBJ1-1; 7 bases fit TRBD1. The CDR3 extends over 16 amino acids. V lost 6 bases, J lost 1 base, and 11 bases stayed unmatched. The germline CDR1 and CDR2 sequences are SEHNR and FQNEAQ (reference sequence). The DNA for the CDR3 is TGTGCCAGCAGATCCAACAGGGGCCCTCCGAACACTGAAGCTTTCTTT. Translated: CASRSNRGPPNTEAFF.

The chain employs TRBV3-1 and TRBJ2-1; 10 bases agree with TRBD2. Looked up from germline, CDR1 is LGHDT and CDR2 is YNNKEL (reference sequence). The CDR3 runs 16 residues. J was trimmed by 9 bases and V by 7 bases; bases with no gene match: 15. The CDR3 nucleotides read TGTGCCAGCACAGGGGAAGGAAGCGGGGGGGCCACTGAGCAGTTCTTC. It is translated as CASTGEGSGGATEQFF.

A few counts support this clonotype. This chain links TRBV6-5 with TRBJ2-7, with TRBD2 matching over 8 bases. Looked up from germline, CDR1 is MNHEY and CDR2 is SVGAGI. V lost 11 bases to trimming and J lost 0 bases; unmatched junction nucleotides: 12. This CDR3 has 15 amino acids. The CDR3 coding sequence is TGTGCCCTCCCCCGCGGGGGGTATAGCTCCTACGAGCAGTACGTC. It yields the protein CALPRGGYSSYEQYV.

This clonotype came up many times. Written as DNA, the CDR3 is TGCAGTGCCAAGGACAGGGTATACGAGCAGTACTTC. This sequence encodes CSAKDRVYEQYF. This chain connects TRBV20-1 to TRBJ2-7, with 8 bases that match TRBD1. The germline V gene encodes CDR1 DFQATT and CDR2 SNEGSKA (reference sequence). The J segment lost 4 bases and the V segment lost 6 bases, leaving 5 bases of the junction unmatched. This CDR3 is built from 12 residues.

This clonotype was detected a few times. The chain has TRBV14 and TRBJ2-1; no clear D gene. The V gene's germline CDR1 is SGHDN and CDR2 FVKESK. CDR3 length equals 14 residues. The V end lost 4 bases, the J end lost 5 bases, and 12 bases lay between the germline ends. In nucleotides, the CDR3 is TGTGCCAGCAGCCCACGGGTTTCCCACAATGAGCAGTTCTTC. This gives the protein CASSPRVSHNEQFF.

This clonotype was seen repeatedly, ten times or more. The chain combines TRBV12-3 or TRBV12-4 with TRBJ1-1; D might be TRBD1 (5 bases). This CDR3 has 14 amino acids. Trimming left V 4 bases short and J 1 base short, with 10 bases between. The CDR3 nucleotides read TGTGCCAGCAGTTCCGGGACGGCGAACACTGAAGCTTTCTTT. Amino acids: CASSSGTANTEAFF.

This clonotype was seen only once. The chain combines TRBV4-2 with TRBJ2-7, with 9 bases aligning to TRBD1. Germline CDR1 LGHNA, CDR2 YNFKEQ. The J segment lost 2 bases and the V segment lost 5 bases, leaving 7 bases of the junction unmatched. The CDR3 covers 15 residues. CDR3 protein: CASSKVGQGPYEQYF. In DNA form, the CDR3 reads TGTGCCAGCAGCAAAGTCGGACAGGGGCCCTACGAGCAGTACTTC.

V usage is TRBV27 and J usage is TRBJ1-1; weak D call: TRBD1 (6 bases). V was pared by 6 bases and J by 6 bases, with 14 bases between. Germline V gives CDR1 MNHEY, CDR2 SMNVEV (reference sequence). CDR3 length equals 13 residues. The CDR3 nucleotides read TGTGCCAGCAGCCCGACAGGTTCAGCTGAAGCTTTCTTT. This sequence encodes CASSPTGSAEAFF.

Ten or more counts support this clonotype. CDR3 sequence reads: CASSQAGQGEQYF. The CDR3, as DNA: TGTGCCAGCAGCCAAGCGGGGCAGGGCGAGCAGTACTTC. This rearrangement joins TRBV4-2 to TRBJ2-7, with D possibly being TRBD1 or TRBD2 (5 bases each). The CDR3 consists of 13 residues. Per the germline V gene, CDR1 is LGHNA and CDR2 is YNFKEQ. V lost 1 base to trimming and J lost 6 bases, with 10 bases between them.

At least ten counts were recorded for this clonotype. J is TRBJ2-7 and V is TRBV4-3; 11 nucleotides match TRBD2. CDR1 and CDR2 (germline): LGHNA, YSLEER. The V gene end was trimmed by 0 bases and the J gene end by 4 bases; junction bases not matched to a gene: 8. This CDR3 is 17 amino acids long. The CDR3 sequence is CASSQELAGARGYEQYF. CDR3 DNA sequence: TGCGCCAGCAGCCAAGAACTAGCGGGGGCCCGGGGATACGAGCAGTACTTC.

This clonotype was picked up a small number of times. J is TRBJ2-5 and V is TRBV3-1; D not certain. CDR3 size: 16 residues. CDR1 is LGHDT and CDR2 is YNNKEL in the germline V gene (reference sequence). V dropped 1 base and J dropped 0 bases, with 12 bases sitting between them. CDR3 residues: CASSQGTEKYQETQYF. The CDR3 nucleotides read TGTGCCAGCAGCCAAGGGACGGAAAAGTACCAAGAGACCCAGTACTTC.

The chain couples TRBV21-1 to TRBJ2-5; no DNA check was done on the table's D call, TRBD1. TRBV21-1 is termed a pseudogene. This CDR3 has 16 amino acids. CDR3 in amino acids: CASSKMFLTGGETQYF. CDR3 sequence (DNA): TGTGCCAGCAGCAAAATGTTTCTGACAGGAGGAGAGACCCAGTACTTC.

Ten or more counts support this clonotype. The chain couples TRBV4-3 to TRBJ2-7; TRBD2 agrees at 14 bases. The CDR3 spans 19 residues. Germline-derived CDR1 and CDR2 are LGHNA and YSLEER. Trimming took 3 bases from V and 4 from J; bases not matched to a gene: 14. This CDR3 is CASSQETSGGASTLYEQYF. The CDR3 coding sequence is TGCGCCAGCAGCCAGGAGACTAGCGGGGGGGCCTCGACGCTTTACGAGCAGTACTTC.

The J gene is TRBJ1-4, the V gene TRBV7-9; the D is unclear. Germline V gene data show CDR1 as SEHNR and CDR2 as FQNEAQ (reference sequence). Trimming shortened V by 6 bases and J by 5 bases, and 10 bases separated the two germline ends. This CDR3 comprises 13 residues. DNA of the CDR3: TGTGCCAGCAGTCACAGCTCGAATGAAAAACTGTTTTTT. Translating gives CASSHSSNEKLFF. Filled out from reference TRBV7-9 and TRBJ1-4, the complete variable domain reads DTGVSQNPRHKITKRGQNVTFRCDPISEHNRLYWYRQTLGQGPEFLTYFQNEAQLEKSRLLSDRFSAERPKGSFSTLEIQRTEQGDSAMYLCASSHSSNEKLFFGSGTQLSVL.

In this sample, this clonotype turned up a few times. The chain uses TRBV6-5 and TRBJ2-7, with unresolved D. Germline CDR1 MNHEY, CDR2 SVGAGI. The CDR3 length is 13 residues. V gave up 2 bases and J gave up 2 bases, with 7 bases separating them. Here the CDR3 reads CASSYGVAYEQYF. CDR3 DNA sequence: TGTGCCAGCAGTTACGGGGTAGCCTACGAGCAGTACTTC.

The rearrangement joins TRBV7-9 to TRBJ2-6; 8 bases line up with TRBD1. The CDR3 length is 17 residues. V lost 5 bases to trimming and J lost 5 bases; unmatched junction nucleotides: 11. CDR1 and CDR2 (germline): SEHNR, FQNEAQ (reference sequence). CDR3 sequence reads: CASSVGQGLIRANVLTF. The CDR3 coding sequence is TGTGCCAGCAGCGTCGGACAGGGTTTAATCCGGGCCAACGTCCTGACTTTC.